This T cell receptor (beta chain) was captured by sequencing in a study of T cell changes during pregnancy in multiple sclerosis. This table comes from immunoSEQ multiplex PCR, and its TCRdb copy is limited to in-frame clones, with some not included. The sample consists of about 22,000 clones, roughly nine tenths of them appearing once. With 3 bases removed from V and 1 base from J, the gap between germline ends came to 7 bases. This CDR3 spans 13 amino acids. The germline gives CDR1 SGHKS, CDR2 YYEKEE (reference sequence). The clonotype was recovered from a female donor in good health, enrolled as a control in a pregnancy study. V usage is TRBV5-5 and J usage is TRBJ1-1; no reliable D call. The material was CD4+ T cells from peripheral blood mononuclear cells, obtained after pregnancy. The CDR3 region is CASSSAGNTEAFF. In DNA, the CDR3 is TGTGCCAGCAGCTCCGCGGGGAACACTGAAGCTTTCTTT.